This TCR beta chain was recovered during a study of shared clonotypes between healthy human individuals. At the level of the study: The composition of the donors was two women and a few men aged 18 to 49.

Study results and limitations: Sampling was confined to blood; repertoires within tissues likely differ.

Clones were read by immunoSEQ multiplex PCR, and TCRdb kept only the in-frame ones, dropping some. The top ten clones hold over 0.12% of a sample with roughly 2.5 million clones, just over 90% of them seen once. Trimming cost V 5 bases and J 7 bases; bases outside gene matches: 0. Germline values: CDR1 GTSNPN, CDR2 SVGIG (reference sequence). This CDR3 spans 11 amino acids. This clone has only one observation. As yet, its antigen is unknown. The chain employs TRBV30 and TRBJ2-5, with 11 bases that match TRBD1. This TCR came from a man between 18 and 35 years old in good health. The sample taken for sequencing was naive CD4+ T cells sorted from blood. Noted subset: CD45RA+ positively selected. The chain's CDR3 is CAWGTGGTQYF. The DNA for the CDR3 is TGTGCCTGGGGGACAGGGGGGACCCAGTACTTC.